The 18 T cell receptor beta chains reported below all come from one sample, sequenced in a study of vaccination and CD4 T cells after COVID-19. No antigen has been identified for these receptors. Treatment here: roughly 10-day PBMC culture with coronavirus spike peptide pools or control peptides (ViraFEST assay). Collection of the unexposed donor's CD4+ T cells took place before the COVID-19 pandemic (2011-2018). At the Johns Hopkins FTIC core, DNA taken from cultured CD4+ T cells was sequenced by way of the Oncomine TCR Beta short-read assay. TCRdb re-analysed the PCR reads in MiXCR, keeping a single row per CDR3 protein. The sample includes about 9,600 distinct CDR3 sequences, around 50% seen only once; the top ten take 24%. Source material: CD4+ T cells from blood, cultured in vitro. The receptors come from a human donor in good health.

The chain couples TRBV5-5 to TRBJ1-1; D is unclear. CDR3 length: 14 residues. CDR1 is SGHKS, CDR2 YYEKEE, per germline (reference sequence). V was clipped by 5 bases and J by 5 bases, with 16 bases between them. CDR3 coding DNA: TGTGCCAGCAGGCCCCATCCTGATGGGACTGAAGCTTTCTTT. Protein sequence: CASRPHPDGTEAFF.

The chain uses TRBV6-1 and TRBJ2-7; 7 bases agree with TRBD1. The germline gives CDR1 MNHNS, CDR2 SASEGT. The CDR3 length is 14 residues. Trimming removed 4 bases from V and 3 bases from J; junction bases left unmatched: 6. The DNA for the CDR3 is TGTGCCAGCAGTGTGGGACAGTTTAACTACGAGCAGTACTTC. This codes for CASSVGQFNYEQYF.

The genes are TRBV19 and TRBJ1-4; D is unresolved. With 4 bases removed from V and 0 bases from J, the gap between germline ends came to 9 bases. The CDR3 extends over 15 amino acids. Germline CDR1 reads LNHDA; CDR2 reads SQIVND (reference sequence). CDR3 DNA sequence: TGTGCCAGTAGTACTGGGCATGCAACTAATGAAAAACTGTTTTTT. Translation gives CASSTGHATNEKLFF.

This chain links TRBV5-1 with TRBJ1-2; TRBD1 matches at 7 bases. V trimming: 3 bases; J trimming: 7 bases; junction bases outside the gene matches: 9. The V gene's germline CDR1 is SGHRS and CDR2 YFSETQ. The CDR3 sequence is 14 residues long. The CDR3 is CASSSTGTQSGYTF. CDR3 DNA sequence: TGCGCCAGCAGCTCGACAGGGACTCAGAGTGGCTACACCTTC.

This chain links TRBV6-1 with TRBJ2-4; D unclear. V was pared by 3 bases and J by 1 base, with 7 bases between. CDR1 MNHNS and CDR2 SASEGT come from the germline V gene. CDR3 length: 14 amino acids. CDR3 coding DNA: TGTGCCAGCAGTGACAGGTGGGCCAAAAACATTCAGTACTTC. Protein product: CASSDRWAKNIQYF.

This clonotype has a handful of counts. The rearrangement joins TRBV21-1 to TRBJ2-5; TRBD1, as called in the table, went unchecked against the DNA. TRBV21-1 is assigned pseudogene status. The CDR3 consists of 15 residues. The CDR3 nucleotides read TGTGCGTTATGTTTGGACAGGGGGCTGGGTGAGACCCAGTACTTC. Translated, it gives CALCLDRGLGETQYF.

The rearrangement uses TRBV5-4 and TRBJ2-7; 9 bases fit TRBD1. Germline loops: CDR1 SGHNT, CDR2 YYREEE (reference sequence). The V gene end was trimmed by 10 bases and the J gene end by 5 bases; junction bases not matched to a gene: 10. The CDR3 contains 13 residues. Here the CDR3 DNA reads TGTGCCGGGGGGACAGGGCTTAGGGACGAGCAGTACTTC. Encoded protein: CAGGTGLRDEQYF.

The rearrangement joins TRBV7-8 to TRBJ2-3; no clear D. Germline lookup yields CDR1 SGHVS and CDR2 FQNEAQ. Between the trimmed V and J ends, which lost 5 bases and 5 bases, there was a span of 8 bases. The CDR3 has 12 amino acids. The CDR3 reads CASSPLQDTQYF. CDR3 DNA sequence: TGTGCCAGCAGCCCTCTCCAAGATACGCAGTATTTT.

This clonotype was seen more than once but under ten times. The chain recombines TRBV20-1 with TRBJ2-1, with D tentatively TRBD2 (5 bases). V lost 5 bases, J lost 8 bases, and 22 bases lay in between. This CDR3 is built from 15 residues. Germline V lookup: CDR1 DFQATT, CDR2 SNEGSKA (reference sequence). The CDR3 is CSARAARTARYEQFF. CDR3 sequence (DNA): TGCAGTGCTCGCGCGGCTAGGACTGCGAGGTATGAGCAGTTCTTC.

The gene calls are TRBV11-3 and TRBJ2-1, with 9 nucleotides matching TRBD1. The CDR3 is made up of 15 amino acids. The germline V gene has CDR1 SGHNT and CDR2 YENEEA. J was trimmed by 5 bases and V by 5 bases; bases with no gene match: 7. The CDR3 coding sequence is TGTGCCAGCAGCCCTCGGGACAGGGAGGACAATGAGCAGTTCTTC. This sequence encodes CASSPRDREDNEQFF.

DNA for the CDR3: TGTGCCATCAGTTTCACAGGGGACTACGAGCAGTACTTC. Amino acid sequence: CAISFTGDYEQYF. The genes are TRBV10-3 and TRBJ2-7; 7 nucleotides agree with TRBD1. The CDR3 length is 13 residues. V shed 5 bases and J 3 bases; nucleotides not matched to a gene: 4. Germline V lookup: CDR1 ENHRY, CDR2 SYGVKD.

The sample holds a few counts of this clonotype. The rearrangement uses TRBV2 and TRBJ2-2; 11 bases match TRBD1. The V and J ends lost 1 base and 4 bases, in that order; junction bases with no gene match: 2. This CDR3 contains 16 residues. Germline values: CDR1 SNHLY, CDR2 FYNNEI. The CDR3 sequence is CASSEVGQGGTGELFF. CDR3 in DNA: TGTGCCAGCAGTGAAGTGGGACAGGGGGGCACCGGGGAGCTGTTTTTT.

The rearrangement links TRBV11-1 to TRBJ2-7; D gene unclear. The CDR3 length is 15 residues. V was shortened by 4 bases and J by 1 base, with 14 bases between the two germline ends. Looked up from germline, CDR1 is SGHAT and CDR2 is FQDESV (reference sequence). The CDR3 nucleotides read TGTGCCAGCAGCTCGCTTGGACCGAGTTCCTACGAGCAGTACTTC. Translation gives CASSSLGPSSYEQYF.

This clonotype was detected only a few times. The chain links TRBV4-1 to TRBJ1-2, with TRBD1 as a possible D gene (5 bases). The germline CDR1 and CDR2 sequences are MGHRA and YSYEKL. V was clipped by 1 base and J by 7 bases, with 10 bases between them. This CDR3 contains 13 residues. DNA for the CDR3: TGCGCCAGCAGCCAAGTGGGGGTTGGTGGCTACACCTTC. Amino acids: CASSQVGVGGYTF.

This chain links TRBV7-8 with TRBJ2-7, with D perhaps TRBD2 (5 bases). Trimming removed 4 bases from V and 3 bases from J, with 16 bases in between. CDR1 is SGHVS and CDR2 is FQNEAQ in the germline V gene. This CDR3 is built from 15 residues. This CDR3 is CASSWRFMGIYEQYF. The CDR3 DNA sequence: TGTGCCAGCAGCTGGAGGTTTATGGGAATCTACGAGCAGTACTTC. Full variable domain (remainder filled in from reference TRBV7-8 and TRBJ2-7): GAGVSQSPRYKVAKRGQDVALRCDPISGHVSLFWYQQALGQGPEFLTYFQNEAQLDKSGLPSDRFFAERPEGSVSTLKIQRTQQEDSAVYLCASSWRFMGIYEQYFGPGTRLTVT.

The chain joins TRBV20-1 to TRBJ1-2; D possibly corresponds to TRBD1 (6 bases). Germline V gene lookup returns CDR1 DFQATT and CDR2 SNEGSKA (reference sequence). This CDR3 comprises 13 residues. Trimming took 1 base from V and 5 from J, leaving 11 bases between them. The CDR3 region is CSARAGVTYGYTF. The CDR3 DNA is TGCAGTGCTAGAGCAGGGGTTACATATGGCTACACCTTC.

This chain connects TRBV7-2 to TRBJ1-2; 8 bases fit TRBD1. The CDR3 spans 15 residues. Germline CDR1 is SGHTA and CDR2 is FQGNSA. V trimming: 0 bases; J trimming: 4 bases; junction bases outside the gene matches: 4. The CDR3 DNA is TGTGCCAGCAGCTTAGCAACAACAGGGGGCTATGGCTACACCTTC. Its protein product is CASSLATTGGYGYTF. The full variable domain, completed using reference TRBV7-2 and TRBJ1-2, is GAGVSQSPSNKVTEKGKDVELRCDPISGHTALYWYRQSLGQGLEFLIYFQGNSAPDKSGLPSDRFSAERTGGSVSTLTIQRTQQEDSAVYLCASSLATTGGYGYTFGSGTRLTVV.

The rearrangement uses TRBV28 and TRBJ1-2; D ambiguous. CDR1 and CDR2 (germline): MDHEN, SYDVKM. The V and J ends lost 2 bases and 8 bases respectively, with 12 bases between them. This CDR3 is built from 13 residues. The chain's CDR3 is CASSLVSHRGYTF. The DNA for the CDR3 is TGTGCCAGCAGTTTAGTATCACACCGCGGCTACACCTTC.